These 17 T cell receptor beta chains were all obtained from the same sample, sequenced in a study of CD8 T cells in ankylosing spondylitis. General study points: A motif of roughly 8 highly homologous TCR beta variants was seen as apparently characteristic of ankylosing spondylitis blood.

These receptors are not linked to any known antigen. One entry per CDR3 protein results from TCRdb running MiXCR on the 5' RACE reads. The profile shows hundreds of thousands of distinct CDR3 sequences, more than 15% of them singletons. Sequencing was performed on blood, either unsorted or a sorted T cell fraction (not recorded which). These receptors all come from a male donor with ankylosing spondylitis.

Here the CDR3 reads CASSLLQGGGEKLFF. CDR3 DNA: TGCGCCAGCAGCTTATTACAGGGGGGCGGTGAAAAACTGTTTTTT. V usage is TRBV5-1 and J usage is TRBJ1-4; 8 bases are shared with TRBD1. This CDR3 contains 15 residues. The germline V gene encodes CDR1 SGHRS and CDR2 YFSETQ. Trimming cost V 2 bases and J 7 bases; bases outside gene matches: 7.

This clonotype appeared many times. The chain recombines TRBV29-1 with TRBJ1-2; D unclear. Germline V lookup: CDR1 SQVTM, CDR2 ANQGSEA. V was pared by 4 bases and J by 8 bases, with 17 bases between. The CDR3 runs to 13 residues. In nucleotides, the CDR3 is TGCAGCGTTGGAAGTAGTGACCGGCGGGGCTACACCTTC. It encodes CSVGSSDRRGYTF.

This chain joins TRBV14 and TRBJ2-1; TRBD2 matches 11 bases. With 7 bases clipped from V and 10 bases from J, the junction kept 15 bases outside the gene matches. This CDR3 has 16 residues. Germline CDR1 is SGHDN and CDR2 is FVKESK. Here the CDR3 DNA reads TGTGCCAGCACCCCAGCCTTAGCGGGGGGGTCCCGGGAGCAGTTCTTC. Its translation: CASTPALAGGSREQFF.

The sample holds a few counts of this clonotype. J is TRBJ1-4 and V is TRBV5-1; 10 nucleotides align to TRBD1. CDR3 length: 15 residues. Germline CDR1 SGHRS, CDR2 YFSETQ. V trimming: 3 bases; J trimming: 6 bases; junction bases outside the gene matches: 5. In DNA form, the CDR3 reads TGCGCCAGCAGCTCCTCCGGGACAGGGGATGAAAAACTGTTTTTT. Amino acids: CASSSSGTGDEKLFF.

This clonotype occurred a few times. The J gene is TRBJ2-2, the V gene TRBV11-2; D ambiguous. The CDR3 is 15 amino acids. Germline values: CDR1 SGHAT, CDR2 FQNNGV. The germline V and J ends were trimmed by 5 bases and 1 base, with 11 bases remaining between them. CDR3 in DNA: TGTGCCAGCAGCCATAGGACGGTGAACACCGGGGAGCTGTTTTTT. This sequence encodes CASSHRTVNTGELFF.

This clonotype was seen a few times. The chain carries TRBV30 and TRBJ1-1; weak D call: TRBD1 (6 bases). CDR3 length: 15 residues. Germline CDR1 GTSNPN, CDR2 SVGIG (reference sequence). Trimming shortened V by 3 bases and J by 1 base, and 15 bases separated the two germline ends. This CDR3 reads CAWRALDRQNTEAFF. CDR3 bases: TGTGCCTGGAGGGCCCTGGACAGACAGAACACTGAAGCTTTCTTT.

V is TRBV6-1 and J is TRBJ2-5, with a tentative D call TRBD2 (5 bases). The germline CDR1 and CDR2 sequences are MNHNS and SASEGT. This CDR3 has 16 amino acids. V dropped 5 bases and J dropped 4 bases, with 20 bases sitting between them. The CDR3: CASSRTPGRGPETQYF. The CDR3 region has the DNA TGTGCCAGCAGTAGAACTCCGGGAAGAGGACCAGAGACCCAGTACTTC.

V usage is TRBV29-1 and J usage is TRBJ2-3, with 7 bases matching TRBD1. CDR1 is SQVTM, CDR2 ANQGSEA, per germline. V shed 7 bases, J shed 2 bases, and the junction held 9 bases outside the gene matches. The CDR3 loop spans 14 amino acids. Here the CDR3 DNA reads TGCAGCGCCTGCCGACAGGGACACACAGATACGCAGTATTTT. Translating gives CSACRQGHTDTQYF.

The CDR3 sequence: CASSSRDRGSQPQHF. In nucleotides, the CDR3 is TGTGCCAGCAGTTCCAGGGACAGGGGAAGTCAGCCCCAGCATTTT. This chain uses TRBV12-3 or TRBV12-4 with TRBJ1-5; 10 bases agree with TRBD1. J lost 6 bases, V lost 4 bases, and 6 bases had no gene match. This CDR3 contains 15 residues.

This sequence joins TRBV2 and TRBJ1-1; tentative D call: TRBD1 (5 bases). The ends were cut back, 6 bases at V and 0 bases at J, with 29 bases in the middle. The CDR3 runs to 20 residues. Germline V gene lookup returns CDR1 SNHLY and CDR2 FYNNEI. CDR3 nucleotide sequence: TGTGCCAGCAGGGGCCGGGACTCACGATGGGGCTCGGGATTGAACACTGAAGCTTTCTTT. Translated, it gives CASRGRDSRWGSGLNTEAFF.

The chain has TRBV7-9 and TRBJ1-1; 7 nucleotides align to TRBD1. CDR1 is SEHNR, CDR2 FQNEAQ, per germline (reference sequence). J was trimmed by 0 bases and V by 7 bases; bases with no gene match: 8. The CDR3 is 15 residues long. In DNA, the CDR3 is TGTGCCAGCACCGCCCGACAGGGAATGAACACTGAAGCTTTCTTT. It encodes CASTARQGMNTEAFF.

The V call is TRBV29-1, the J call TRBJ1-2, with TRBD1 as a possible D gene (6 bases). The CDR3 has 16 residues. Germline V lookup: CDR1 SQVTM, CDR2 ANQGSEA. The CDR3 nucleotides are TGCAGGGGGTTGGGGGCCCGGGCAATCGCATTCTATGGCTACACCTTC. This translates into CRGLGARAIAFYGYTF.

This clonotype was seen more than once but under ten times. This chain links TRBV4-2 with TRBJ1-3, with 7 bases lining up with TRBD1. V was pared by 4 bases and J by 1 base, with 4 bases of the junction left unmatched. The CDR3 covers 15 residues. CDR1 LGHNA and CDR2 YNFKEQ come from the germline V gene. The CDR3 loop reads CASSRTRGSGNTIYF. In DNA, the CDR3 is TGTGCCAGCAGCCGGACCAGGGGGTCTGGAAACACCATATATTTT.

In its sample, this clonotype was seen a few times. The V call is TRBV15, the J call TRBJ2-1; D is undetermined. The CDR3 length is 15 residues. The germline gives CDR1 LNHNV, CDR2 YYDKDF (reference sequence). V lost 8 bases and J 5 bases, leaving 19 bases between the germline ends. The CDR3 DNA is TGTGCCACCTCAAGACTCAACAAAGCCCACAATGAGCAGTTCTTC. Its protein is CATSRLNKAHNEQFF. Using reference TRBV15 and TRBJ2-1 for the parts outside the CDR3, the full variable domain is DAMVIQNPRYQVTQFGKPVTLSCSQTLNHNVMYWYQQKSSQAPKLLFHYYDKDFNNEADTPDNFQSRRPNTSFCFLDIRSPGLGDTAMYLCATSRLNKAHNEQFFGPGTRLTVL.

In this sample, this clonotype turned up a few times. This sequence joins TRBV5-1 and TRBJ2-7; D not resolved. V lost 4 bases, J lost 2 bases, and 16 bases lay in between. The germline V gene has CDR1 SGHRS and CDR2 YFSETQ. The CDR3 contains 15 residues. CDR3 protein: CASSTRPGEPYEQYF. CDR3 bases: TGCGCCAGCAGCACCCGGCCAGGTGAACCCTACGAGCAGTACTTC.

Only a few counts were recorded for this clonotype. This chain connects TRBV20-1 to TRBJ1-5, with a possible D match to TRBD1 (5 bases). V was pared by 3 bases and J by 7 bases, with 13 bases between. The CDR3 runs to 13 residues. Germline loops: CDR1 DFQATT, CDR2 SNEGSKA (reference sequence). The CDR3 loop is CSASSQGKQPQHF. The CDR3 DNA follows: TGCAGTGCTAGTAGTCAGGGAAAACAGCCCCAGCATTTT.

This clonotype was counted a few times. The chain joins TRBV20-1 to TRBJ2-1, with D possibly TRBD1 on 6 matching bases. Trimming took off 6 bases at V and 14 bases at J, with 20 bases between the two ends. The CDR3 runs to 12 residues. Germline V gene data show CDR1 as DFQATT and CDR2 as SNEGSKA (reference sequence). The CDR3 protein is CSAPTDSQMEFF. The CDR3 DNA reads TGCAGTGCGCCGACGGACAGCCAGATGGAGTTCTTC.